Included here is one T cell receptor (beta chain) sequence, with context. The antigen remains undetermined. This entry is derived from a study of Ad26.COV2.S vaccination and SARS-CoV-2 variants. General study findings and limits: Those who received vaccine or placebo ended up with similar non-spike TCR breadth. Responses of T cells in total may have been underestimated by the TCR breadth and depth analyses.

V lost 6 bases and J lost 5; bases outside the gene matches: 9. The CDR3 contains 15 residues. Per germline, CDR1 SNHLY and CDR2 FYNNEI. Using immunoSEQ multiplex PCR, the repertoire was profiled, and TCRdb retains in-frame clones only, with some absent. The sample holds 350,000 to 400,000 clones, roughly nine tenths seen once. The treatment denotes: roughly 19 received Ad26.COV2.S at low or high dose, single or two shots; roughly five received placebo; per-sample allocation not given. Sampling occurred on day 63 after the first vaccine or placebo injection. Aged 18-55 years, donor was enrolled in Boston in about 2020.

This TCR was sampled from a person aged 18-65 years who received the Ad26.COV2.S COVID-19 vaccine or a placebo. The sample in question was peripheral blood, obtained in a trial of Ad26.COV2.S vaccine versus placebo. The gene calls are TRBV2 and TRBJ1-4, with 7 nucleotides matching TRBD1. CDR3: CASSQVGQENEKLFF. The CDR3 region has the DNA TGTGCCAGCAGCCAAGTCGGACAGGAGAATGAAAAACTGTTTTTT. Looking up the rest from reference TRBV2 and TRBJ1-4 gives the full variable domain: EPEVTQTPSHQVTQMGQEVILRCVPISNHLYFYWYRQILGQKVEFLVSFYNNEISEKSEIFDDQFSVERPDGSNFTLKIRSTKLEDSAMYFCASSQVGQENEKLFFGSGTQLSVL.